Below are 7 T cell receptor beta chains sequenced from a single sample in a study of human T cells and chemical hapten exposure. TCRdb re-derived calls from the RACE reads in MiXCR, one entry per CDR3 protein. The table includes 100,000 to 150,000 distinct CDR3 sequences, approximately 10% detected once. Time point denoted: patch test 3, about 24 weeks after DPC sensitization. Specified treatment: therapeutic diphenylcyclopropenone sensitization with weekly scalp DPC. The starting material was whole blood, obtained in connection with sensitization to the hapten diphenylcyclopropenone (DPC). Receptors were obtained from a woman aged 45-60 years with alopecia areata. Some clones in this sample may be carry-over from other donors' samples.

There are many counts of this clonotype. CDR3 nucleotides: TGTGCCAGCAGCTTAGGGGCCACTGGCTACACCTTC. Residues: CASSLGATGYTF. The chain recombines TRBV7-9 with TRBJ1-2, with D unclear. This CDR3 spans 12 amino acids. The V end was cut by 1 base, the J end by 7 bases, with 7 bases between. Germline V lookup: CDR1 SEHNR, CDR2 FQNEAQ (reference sequence).

The CDR3: CSARNRLNSPLHF. The CDR3 DNA reads as TGCAGTGCTAGAAACAGATTAAATTCACCCCTCCACTTT. The chain has TRBV20-1 and TRBJ1-6; D gene unclear. Germline CDR1 reads DFQATT; CDR2 reads SNEGSKA (reference sequence). There are 13 residues in the CDR3. Trimming took 2 bases from V and 7 from J, leaving 9 bases between them.

This clonotype was detected many times. The rearrangement links TRBV20-1 to TRBJ2-1; D is possibly TRBD2 (5 bases). Trimming stripped 1 base from V and 9 bases from J, with 13 bases between. Germline CDR1 is DFQATT and CDR2 is SNEGSKA (reference sequence). This CDR3 region has 13 residues. The CDR3 loop is CSARGSGKGEQFF. CDR3 bases: TGCAGTGCTAGAGGTTCGGGAAAAGGTGAGCAGTTCTTC.

At least ten counts were recorded for this clonotype. The chain has TRBV5-1 and TRBJ2-3, with D perhaps TRBD1 (5 bases). The CDR3 spans 15 residues. Trimming removed 0 bases at V and 0 bases at J, with 8 bases between. Germline loops: CDR1 SGHRS, CDR2 YFSETQ. CDR3 in DNA: TGCGCCAGCAGCTTGGGGGGCGGAAGCACAGATACGCAGTATTTT. Translated, it gives CASSLGGGSTDTQYF.

This clonotype has just a few counts. CDR3 nucleotide sequence: TGTGCCAGCAGCCTTAGAGCAGGTGGTGAGCAGTTCTTC. As protein: CASSLRAGGEQFF. The rearrangement links TRBV7-8 to TRBJ2-1, with D uncertain. Germline V gene data show CDR1 as SGHVS and CDR2 as FQNEAQ. The CDR3 extends over 13 amino acids. Trimming took 5 bases from V and 9 from J, leaving 14 bases between them. The full variable domain, in which reference TRBV7-8 and TRBJ2-1 provide the parts outside the CDR3, is GAGVSQSPRYKVAKRGQDVALRCDPISGHVSLFWYQQALGQGPEFLTYFQNEAQLDKSGLPSDRFFAERPEGSVSTLKIQRTQQEDSAVYLCASSLRAGGEQFFGPGTRLTVL.

This chain connects TRBV11-1 to TRBJ1-5; the match to TRBD1 covers 7 bases. The ends lost 5 bases at V and 5 bases at J; junction bases unmatched: 6. Germline V gene lookup returns CDR1 SGHAT and CDR2 FQDESV (reference sequence). The CDR3 sequence is 14 residues long. DNA for the CDR3: TGTGCCAGCAGCCACGTAGACAGGGATCAGCCCCAGCATTTT. Protein: CASSHVDRDQPQHF.

The V gene is TRBV7-2, the J gene TRBJ2-1; D may match TRBD1 or TRBD2 (6 bases each). The germline CDR1 and CDR2 sequences are SGHTA and FQGNSA. V was trimmed by 1 base and J by 10 bases, leaving 11 bases between them. The CDR3 is 13 amino acids. Written as DNA, the CDR3 is TGTGCCAGCAGCTTAGGCGTAGGGGGGGAGCAGTTCTTC. As protein: CASSLGVGGEQFF.